The 7 T cell receptor beta chains below were found in one sample sequenced in a study of shared T cell receptors in the human thymus. Sequencing was performed with immunoSEQ multiplex PCR; in TCRdb, only in-frame clones are kept and a portion is missing. The table shows 600,000 to 900,000 clones, with 70% to 90% occurring only once. These records were also assigned to another study, of human thymus T cells.

The material sequenced was thymocytes. Receptors were obtained from a girl in the first two years of life with a congenital heart defect.

The J gene is TRBJ2-5, the V gene TRBV19, with D possibly matching TRBD1 (6 bases). The V end was cut by 3 bases, the J end by 3 bases, with 20 bases between. The CDR3 is 17 residues long. Germline V gene data show CDR1 as LNHDA and CDR2 as SQIVND (reference sequence). In DNA, the CDR3 is TGTGCCAGTAGTATTGCCGGGCCAGGGGCACACAAAGAGACCCAGTACTTC. Translating it yields CASSIAGPGAHKETQYF.

This clone appeared once. The chain joins TRBV29-1 to TRBJ1-1; 11 bases are shared with TRBD1. This CDR3 spans 13 amino acids. Unmatched junction bases numbered 2, after V lost 4 bases and J lost 4 bases. Germline V gene lookup returns CDR1 SQVTM and CDR2 ANQGSEA. The CDR3 region has the DNA TGCAGCGTTGCCGGGACAGGGGGCACTGAAGCTTTCTTT. As protein: CSVAGTGGTEAFF. Using reference TRBV29-1 and TRBJ1-1 for the parts outside the CDR3, the full variable domain is SAVISQKPSRDICQRGTSLTIQCQVDSQVTMMFWYRQQPGQSLTLIATANQGSEATYESGFVIDKFPISRPNLTFSTLTVSNMSPEDSSIYLCSVAGTGGTEAFFGQGTRLTVV.

The chain carries TRBV6-5 and TRBJ2-7; TRBD2 might be the D (5 bases). CDR3 length: 13 amino acids. Germline V gene lookup returns CDR1 MNHEY and CDR2 SVGAGI. Deletions cut 5 bases from V and 4 bases from J, with 12 bases between. DNA for the CDR3: TGTGCCAGCAGTCCGATTATAGCGTACGAGCAGTACTTC. This sequence encodes CASSPIIAYEQYF.

This clone came up once. The CDR3, as DNA: TGTGCCAGCAGGCTAGCGGGCCCCCCGATGGATTCACCCCTCCACTTT. Amino acids: CASRLAGPPMDSPLHF. The chain carries TRBV28 and TRBJ1-6; D is unresolved. Deletions cut 6 bases from V and 8 bases from J, with 20 bases between. The CDR3 length is 16 residues. Germline V gene sequence: CDR1 MDHEN, CDR2 SYDVKM.

The CDR3, as DNA: TGTGCCAGCAGCTTAGTTACTAGCGGGGGGGCAGATACGCAGTATTTT. It translates to CASSLVTSGGADTQYF. The genes are TRBV11-3 and TRBJ2-3; 13 bases are shared with TRBD2. With V trimmed by 1 base and J by 4 bases, 2 bases remained unmatched. The CDR3 totals 16 residues. Per germline, CDR1 SGHNT and CDR2 YENEEA.

The chain uses TRBV6-1 and TRBJ1-1, with a tentative D call TRBD1 (5 bases). From germline, CDR1 is MNHNS and CDR2 SASEGT. This CDR3 comprises 12 residues. V was cut by 8 bases and J by 5 bases, with 12 bases left in between. CDR3 protein: CASAGGRTEAFF. The CDR3, as DNA: TGTGCCAGCGCGGGGGGACGGACTGAAGCTTTCTTT.

The CDR3 DNA follows: TGTGCCAGCAGTTTCGGCGTAGCCTCGGACGAGCAGTACTTC. Encoded protein: CASSFGVASDEQYF. The V and J genes are TRBV27 and TRBJ2-7; no definite D call. Between the trimmed V and J ends, which lost 3 bases and 5 bases, there was a span of 14 bases. CDR1 and CDR2 (germline): MNHEY, SMNVEV (reference sequence). The CDR3 is 14 residues long.